The rows below give T cell receptor beta chains drawn from one sample of a study of T cells after yellow fever vaccination. MiXCR was run by TCRdb on the 5' RACE reads, yielding one entry per CDR3 protein. The sample contains approximately 510,000 distinct CDR3 sequences, 21% of which appear only once. The material sequenced was PBMCs, taken roughly 20 days after the first yellow fever vaccination. The receptors originated from a man between 18 and 35 years old who received the YFV17D yellow fever vaccine. CDR3s include the opening cysteine and the closing phenylalanine or tryptophan. D genes are given only for firm matches. The size of a clone is reported for some rows only, either as once, few or many, or as a class for expanded clones.

d_gene	v_gene	abundance	j_gene	CDR3aa	CDR3nt
-	TRBV2	-	TRBJ2-5	CASKLGRETQYF	TGTGCCAGCAAGTTAGGGCGGGAGACCCAGTACTTC
-	TRBV6-1	few	TRBJ1-2	CASSDYRVANYGYTF	TGTGCCAGCAGTGACTACAGGGTAGCTAACTATGGCTACACCTTC
-	TRBV5-4	once	TRBJ2-2	CAGSSVDGTRELFF	TGTGCCGGGTCTAGCGTTGACGGCACCAGGGAGCTGTTTTTT
TRBD2	TRBV18	-	TRBJ2-5	CASSRLAARETQYF	TGTGCCAGCTCACGACTAGCAGCTCGGGAGACCCAGTACTTC
-	TRBV11-2	-	TRBJ1-1	CASGGNRVNTEAFF	TGTGCCAGCGGGGGTAACAGGGTGAACACTGAAGCTTTCTTT
TRBD2	TRBV20-1	few	TRBJ2-1	CSARDTSGGASEQFF	TGCAGTGCTAGAGACACTAGCGGGGGGGCCAGTGAGCAGTTCTTC
-	TRBV20-1	-	TRBJ1-1	CSAPMAAYTEAFF	TGCAGTGCTCCGATGGCCGCATACACTGAAGCTTTCTTT
TRBD2	TRBV30	-	TRBJ2-1	CAWSVQLAVEQFF	TGTGCCTGGAGTGTACAACTAGCGGTTGAGCAGTTCTTC
-	TRBV12-3/TRBV12-4	-	TRBJ2-1	CASSWHGGSSYNEQFF	TGTGCCAGCAGTTGGCATGGAGGGAGCTCCTACAATGAGCAGTTCTTC
TRBD1	TRBV6-5	few	TRBJ2-3	CASSFGQATDTQYF	TGTGCCAGCAGTTTTGGACAGGCCACAGATACGCAGTATTTT
-	TRBV5-6	-	TRBJ1-1	CASSSLNLGTEAFF	TGTGCCAGCAGCTCTTTAAACTTGGGCACTGAAGCTTTCTTT
-	TRBV12-5	-	TRBJ1-1	CASGLGVGGNEAFF	TGTGCTAGTGGTTTAGGGGTTGGGGGTAATGAAGCTTTCTTT
-	TRBV6-2/TRBV6-3	few	TRBJ2-5	CASSYRGGLQETQYF	TGTGCCAGCAGTTACAGGGGGGGGCTTCAAGAGACCCAGTACTTC
TRBD1	TRBV27	few	TRBJ2-3	CASSFGTGADTQYF	TGTGCCAGCAGTTTTGGGACAGGGGCGGATACGCAGTATTTT
-	TRBV15	-	TRBJ1-1	CATSGREGTEAFF	TGTGCCACCAGCGGAAGGGAGGGCACTGAAGCTTTCTTT
TRBD2	TRBV9	-	TRBJ2-2	CASSPGLADGGELFF	TGTGCCAGCAGCCCGGGACTAGCAGATGGCGGGGAGCTGTTTTTT
-	TRBV11-2	-	TRBJ2-3	CASSRPGDTLDTQYF	TGTGCCAGCAGCCGCCCCGGGGACACCTTAGATACGCAGTATTTT
-	TRBV15	-	TRBJ1-4	CATSRAQIPETNEKLFF	TGTGCCACCAGCAGAGCCCAGATTCCGGAGACTAATGAAAAACTGTTTTTT
-	TRBV7-3	-	TRBJ2-4	CASGATMRLVSNIQYF	TGTGCCAGCGGGGCGACGATGCGCCTAGTGTCGAACATTCAGTACTTC
-	TRBV29-1	-	TRBJ2-1	CSVEDDPREQFF	TGCAGCGTTGAAGATGACCCGCGGGAGCAGTTCTTC
-	TRBV7-2	-	TRBJ2-5	CASSPRRGSETQYF	TGTGCCAGCAGCCCCCGAAGAGGTTCCGAGACCCAGTACTTC
-	TRBV5-1	few	TRBJ2-5	CASSLEVGGRTQYF	TGCGCCAGCAGCTTGGAAGTCGGGGGTCGGACCCAGTACTTC
TRBD1	TRBV5-1	-	TRBJ2-4	CASTRNFKGANTLAKNIQYF	TGCGCCAGCACCCGAAATTTCAAGGGGGCCAACACGCTAGCCAAAAACATTCAGTACTTC
TRBD1	TRBV29-1	few	TRBJ1-2	CSVQTGYSNYGYTF	TGCAGCGTGCAGACAGGGTATTCCAACTATGGCTACACCTTC
-	TRBV2	few	TRBJ2-3	CASTLTDTQYF	TGTGCCAGCACCCTCACAGATACGCAGTATTTT
-	TRBV5-1	few	TRBJ2-5	CASSLGGGRPLQETQYF	TGCGCCAGCAGCTTGGGGGGGGGCCGACCACTGCAAGAGACCCAGTACTTC
-	TRBV6-2/TRBV6-3	-	TRBJ2-1	CASTFSAGHSYNEQFF	TGTGCCAGCACCTTTTCGGCCGGTCACTCCTACAATGAGCAGTTCTTC
-	TRBV7-9	-	TRBJ1-2	CASGWAGSGGYTF	TGTGCCAGCGGCTGGGCCGGAAGCGGAGGCTACACCTTC
-	TRBV4-2	-	TRBJ2-1	CASSQEGSVNEQFF	TGTGCCAGCAGCCAAGAGGGGTCGGTCAATGAGCAGTTCTTC
-	TRBV10-3	-	TRBJ2-1	CAISLANEQFF	TGTGCCATCAGTCTAGCCAATGAGCAGTTCTTC
TRBD2	TRBV20-1	-	TRBJ2-5	CSAVGGGKETQYF	TGCAGTGCTGTGGGCGGGGGGAAAGAGACCCAGTACTTC
-	TRBV4-3	-	TRBJ2-3	CASSPSGLPGYTQYF	TGCGCCAGCAGCCCTTCCGGGCTACCCGGGTATACGCAGTATTTT
-	TRBV5-4	-	TRBJ2-3	CASSSGRSTDTQYF	TGTGCCAGCAGCTCCGGACGGAGCACAGATACGCAGTATTTT
-	TRBV27	-	TRBJ2-7	CASSFGGRRLYEQYF	TGTGCCAGCAGTTTTGGGGGACGTCGCCTCTACGAGCAGTACTTC
-	TRBV12-3/TRBV12-4	few	TRBJ1-3	CASSFQNSGNTIYF	TGTGCCAGCAGTTTTCAAAACTCTGGAAACACCATATATTTT
-	TRBV14	-	TRBJ2-3	CASSQDRGGTQYF	TGTGCCAGCAGCCAAGATCGGGGTGGCACGCAGTATTTT
-	TRBV7-2	-	TRBJ1-1	CASSFNRRNTEAFF	TGTGCCAGCAGCTTCAACAGGAGGAACACTGAAGCTTTCTTT
-	TRBV7-3	few	TRBJ1-6	CASSQGRDSPLHF	TGTGCCAGCAGTCAGGGCCGGGACTCACCCCTCCACTTT
-	TRBV7-9	-	TRBJ2-3	CASSLLPGRDTQYF	TGTGCCAGCAGCTTACTCCCAGGGAGAGATACGCAGTATTTT
TRBD1	TRBV7-2	-	TRBJ2-7	CASSLDRGNYNEQYF	TGTGCCAGCAGCTTGGACAGGGGGAATTACAACGAGCAGTACTTC